In its sample, the clone carrying this T cell receptor (beta chain) was seen many times. The antigen remains unidentified. This entry comes from a study of blood T cells in healthy people across ages. Findings and limits, study-wide: Age brought a roughly linear fall in TCR beta diversity measured per million T cells.

The CDR3 runs 12 residues. The ends were cut back, 8 bases at V and 3 bases at J, with 12 bases in the middle. Per germline, CDR1 GTSNPN and CDR2 SVGIG (reference sequence). Primers used in a second PCR of roughly 6 to 12 cycles were a sample-barcoded 5' primer and a J-beta primer mix. TCRdb redid the calling of the 5' RACE reads with MiXCR, one entry per CDR3 protein. Counted here are about 620,000 distinct CDR3 sequences, roughly half occurring once; the ten biggest clones make up roughly 13%. This chain joins TRBV30 and TRBJ2-3; TRBD2 might be the D (6 bases). Material: blood. The source of this sequence is a woman aged 80 or over in good health. For the CDR3, the DNA is TGTGCCCGAAGACTAGATACAGATACGCAGTATTTT. Protein product: CARRLDTDTQYF. The variable domain in full, completed from reference TRBV30 and TRBJ2-3, reads SQTIHQWPATLVQPVGSPLSLECTVEGTSNPNLYWYRQAAGRGLQLLFYSVGIGQISSEVPQNLSASRPQDRQFILSSKKLLLSDSGFYLCARRLDTDTQYFGPGTRLTVL.